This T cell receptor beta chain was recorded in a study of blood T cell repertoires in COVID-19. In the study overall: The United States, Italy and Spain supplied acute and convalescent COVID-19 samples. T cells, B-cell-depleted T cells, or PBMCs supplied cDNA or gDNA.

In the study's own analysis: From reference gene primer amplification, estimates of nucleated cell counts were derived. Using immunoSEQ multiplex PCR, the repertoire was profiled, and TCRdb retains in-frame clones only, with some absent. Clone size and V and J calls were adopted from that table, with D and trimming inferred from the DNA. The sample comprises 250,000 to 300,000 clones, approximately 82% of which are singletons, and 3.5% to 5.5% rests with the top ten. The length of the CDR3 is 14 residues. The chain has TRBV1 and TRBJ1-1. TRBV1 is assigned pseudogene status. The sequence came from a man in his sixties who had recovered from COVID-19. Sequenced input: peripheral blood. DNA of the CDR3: TGCACCAGCAGCCAGAAGCGCTTGAACACTGAAGCTTTCTTT. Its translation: CTSSQKRLNTEAFF.